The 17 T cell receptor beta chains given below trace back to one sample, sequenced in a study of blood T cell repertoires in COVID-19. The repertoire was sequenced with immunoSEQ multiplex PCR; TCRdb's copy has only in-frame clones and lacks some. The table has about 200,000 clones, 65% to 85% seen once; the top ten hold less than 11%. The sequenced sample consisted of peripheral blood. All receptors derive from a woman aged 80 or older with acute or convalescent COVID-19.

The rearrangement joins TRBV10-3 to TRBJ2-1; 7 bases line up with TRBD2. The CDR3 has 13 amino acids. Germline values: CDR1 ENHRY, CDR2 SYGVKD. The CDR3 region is CAVGGGSYNEQFF. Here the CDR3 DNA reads TGTGCAGTTGGGGGGGGCTCCTACAATGAGCAGTTCTTC.

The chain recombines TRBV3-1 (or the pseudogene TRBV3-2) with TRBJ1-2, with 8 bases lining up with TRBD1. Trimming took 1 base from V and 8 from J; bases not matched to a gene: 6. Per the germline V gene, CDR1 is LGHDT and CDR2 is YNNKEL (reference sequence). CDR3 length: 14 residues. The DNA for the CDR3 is TGTGCCAGCAGCCAAGCGGACAGGGACGGAGGCTACACCTTC. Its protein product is CASSQADRDGGYTF.

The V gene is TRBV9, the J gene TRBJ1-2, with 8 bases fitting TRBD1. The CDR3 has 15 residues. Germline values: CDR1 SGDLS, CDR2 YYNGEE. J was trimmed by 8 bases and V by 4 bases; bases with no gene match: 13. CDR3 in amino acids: CASSFLRGRSRGYTF. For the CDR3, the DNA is TGTGCCAGCAGCTTCCTCAGGGGGCGTTCGCGGGGCTACACCTTC. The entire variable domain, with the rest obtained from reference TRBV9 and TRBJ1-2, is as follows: DSGVTQTPKHLITATGQRVTLRCSPRSGDLSVYWYQQSLDQGLQFLIQYYNGEERAKGNILERFSAQQFPDLHSELNLSSLELGDSALYFCASSFLRGRSRGYTFGSGTRLTVV.

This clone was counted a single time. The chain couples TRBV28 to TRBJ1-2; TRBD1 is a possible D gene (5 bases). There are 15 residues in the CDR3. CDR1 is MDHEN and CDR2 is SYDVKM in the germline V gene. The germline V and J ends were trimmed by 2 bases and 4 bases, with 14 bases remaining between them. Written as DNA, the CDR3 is TGTGCCAGCAGTTTACAGGGAAGGGAATCCTATGGCTACACCTTC. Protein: CASSLQGRESYGYTF.

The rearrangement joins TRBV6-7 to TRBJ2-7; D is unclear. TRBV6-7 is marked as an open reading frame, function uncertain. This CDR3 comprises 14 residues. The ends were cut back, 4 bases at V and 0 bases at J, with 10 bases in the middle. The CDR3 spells CASSSEASSYEQYF. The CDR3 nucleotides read TGTGCCAGCAGTTCTGAGGCAAGCTCCTACGAGCAGTACTTC.

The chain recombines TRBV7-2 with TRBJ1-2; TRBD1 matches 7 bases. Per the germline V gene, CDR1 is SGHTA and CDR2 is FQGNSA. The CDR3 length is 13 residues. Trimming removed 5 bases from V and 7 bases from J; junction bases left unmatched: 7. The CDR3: CASSRDRAGGYTF. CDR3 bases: TGTGCCAGCAGCCGCGACAGGGCGGGTGGCTACACCTTC.

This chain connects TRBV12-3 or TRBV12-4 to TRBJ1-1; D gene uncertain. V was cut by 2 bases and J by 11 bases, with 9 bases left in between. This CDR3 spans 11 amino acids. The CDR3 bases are TGTGCCAGCAGTTTACGGGGTAACGCTTTCTTT. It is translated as CASSLRGNAFF.

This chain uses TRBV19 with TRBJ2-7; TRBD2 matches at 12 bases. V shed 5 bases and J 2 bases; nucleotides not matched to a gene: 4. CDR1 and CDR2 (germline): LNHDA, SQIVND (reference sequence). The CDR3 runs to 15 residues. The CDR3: CASSATSGRTYEQYF. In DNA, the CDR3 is TGTGCCAGTAGTGCAACTAGCGGGAGGACCTACGAGCAGTACTTC. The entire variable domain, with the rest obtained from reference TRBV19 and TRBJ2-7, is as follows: DGGITQSPKYLFRKEGQNVTLSCEQNLNHDAMYWYRQDPGQGLRLIYYSQIVNDFQKGDIAEGYSVSREKKESFPLTVTSAQKNPTAFYLCASSATSGRTYEQYFGPGTRLTVT.

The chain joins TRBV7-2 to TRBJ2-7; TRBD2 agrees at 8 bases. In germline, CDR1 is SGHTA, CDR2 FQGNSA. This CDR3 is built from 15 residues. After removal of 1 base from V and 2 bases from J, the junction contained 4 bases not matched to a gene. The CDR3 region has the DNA TGTGCCAGCAGCTTAGGGGTAGCGGGGCCCTACGAGCAGTACTTC. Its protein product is CASSLGVAGPYEQYF.

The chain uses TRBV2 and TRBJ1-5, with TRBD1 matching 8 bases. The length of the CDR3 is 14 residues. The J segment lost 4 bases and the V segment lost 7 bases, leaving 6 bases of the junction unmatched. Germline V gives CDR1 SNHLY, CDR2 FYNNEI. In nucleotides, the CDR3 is TGTGCCAGCATGGGGACAGGACGGAATCAGCCCCAGCATTTT. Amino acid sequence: CASMGTGRNQPQHF.

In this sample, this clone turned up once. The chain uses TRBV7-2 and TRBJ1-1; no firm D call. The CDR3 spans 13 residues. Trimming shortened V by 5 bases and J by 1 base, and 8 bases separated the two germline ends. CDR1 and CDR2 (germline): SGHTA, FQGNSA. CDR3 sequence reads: CASSAWANTEAFF. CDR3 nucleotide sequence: TGTGCCAGCAGCGCGTGGGCGAACACTGAAGCTTTCTTT.

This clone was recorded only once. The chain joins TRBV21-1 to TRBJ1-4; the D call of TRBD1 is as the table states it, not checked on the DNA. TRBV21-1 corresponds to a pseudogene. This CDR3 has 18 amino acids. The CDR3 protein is CASSARHEDSPTNEKLFF. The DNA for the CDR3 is TGTGCCAGCAGCGCTCGGCATGAGGACAGCCCTACTAATGAAAAACTGTTTTTT.

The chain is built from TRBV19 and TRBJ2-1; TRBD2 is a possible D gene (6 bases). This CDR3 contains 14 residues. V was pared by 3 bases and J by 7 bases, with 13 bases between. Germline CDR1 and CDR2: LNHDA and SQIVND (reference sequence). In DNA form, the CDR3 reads TGTGCCAGTAGTATTAGACGGGAGCGAAATGAGCAGTTCTTC. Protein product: CASSIRRERNEQFF.

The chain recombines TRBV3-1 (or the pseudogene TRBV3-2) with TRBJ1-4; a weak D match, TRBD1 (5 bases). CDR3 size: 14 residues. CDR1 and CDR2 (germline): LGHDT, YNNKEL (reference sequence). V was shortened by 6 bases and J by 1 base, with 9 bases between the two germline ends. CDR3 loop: CASRPGITNEKLFF. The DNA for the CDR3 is TGTGCCAGCAGACCAGGGATAACTAATGAAAAACTGTTTTTT.

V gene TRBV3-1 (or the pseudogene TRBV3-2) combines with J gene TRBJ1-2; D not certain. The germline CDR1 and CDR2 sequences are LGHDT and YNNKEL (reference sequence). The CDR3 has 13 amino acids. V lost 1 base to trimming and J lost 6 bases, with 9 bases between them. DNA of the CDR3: TGTGCCAGCAGCCAAGTCCCCGGGGATGGCTACACCTTC. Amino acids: CASSQVPGDGYTF.

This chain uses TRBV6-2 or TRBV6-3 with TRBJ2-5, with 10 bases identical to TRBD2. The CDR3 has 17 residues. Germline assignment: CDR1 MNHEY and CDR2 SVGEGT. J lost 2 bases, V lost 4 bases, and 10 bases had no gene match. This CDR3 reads CASSSSHPAGGQETQYF. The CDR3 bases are TGTGCCAGCAGTTCCTCTCATCCAGCGGGGGGGCAAGAGACCCAGTACTTC.

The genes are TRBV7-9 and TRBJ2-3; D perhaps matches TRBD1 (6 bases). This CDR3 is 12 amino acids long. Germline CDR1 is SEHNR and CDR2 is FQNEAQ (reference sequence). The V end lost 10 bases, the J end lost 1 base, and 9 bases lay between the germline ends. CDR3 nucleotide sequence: TGTGCCACAAACAGGGGCACAGATACGCAGTATTTT. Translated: CATNRGTDTQYF.